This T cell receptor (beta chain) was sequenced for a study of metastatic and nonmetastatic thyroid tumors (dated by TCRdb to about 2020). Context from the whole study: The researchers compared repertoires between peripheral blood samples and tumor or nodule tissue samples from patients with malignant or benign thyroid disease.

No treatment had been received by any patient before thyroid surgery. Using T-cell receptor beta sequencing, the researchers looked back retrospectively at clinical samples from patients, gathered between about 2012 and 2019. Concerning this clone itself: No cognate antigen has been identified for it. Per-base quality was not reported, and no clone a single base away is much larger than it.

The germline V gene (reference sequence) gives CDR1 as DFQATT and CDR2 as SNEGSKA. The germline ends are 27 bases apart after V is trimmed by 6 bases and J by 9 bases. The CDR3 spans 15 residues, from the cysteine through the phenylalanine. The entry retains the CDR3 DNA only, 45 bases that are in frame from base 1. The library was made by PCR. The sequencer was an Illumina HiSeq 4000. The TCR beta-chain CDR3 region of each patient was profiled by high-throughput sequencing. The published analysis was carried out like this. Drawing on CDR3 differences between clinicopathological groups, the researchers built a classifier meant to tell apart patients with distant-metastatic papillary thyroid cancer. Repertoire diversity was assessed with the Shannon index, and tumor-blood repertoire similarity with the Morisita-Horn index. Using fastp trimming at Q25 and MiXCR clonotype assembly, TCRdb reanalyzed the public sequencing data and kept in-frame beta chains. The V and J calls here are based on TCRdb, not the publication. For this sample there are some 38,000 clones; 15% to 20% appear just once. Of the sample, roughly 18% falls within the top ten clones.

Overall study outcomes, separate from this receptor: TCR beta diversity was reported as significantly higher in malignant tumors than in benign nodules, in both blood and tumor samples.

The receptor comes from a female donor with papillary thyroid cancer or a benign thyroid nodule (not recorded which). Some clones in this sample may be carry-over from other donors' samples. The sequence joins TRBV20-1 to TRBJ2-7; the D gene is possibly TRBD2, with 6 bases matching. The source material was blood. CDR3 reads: CSARREDTNYDGQYF. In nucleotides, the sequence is TGCAGTGCCAGAAGGGAGGACACCAACTACGATGGGCAGTACTTC.